These 24 T cell receptor beta chains originate from one sample sequenced in a study of cytomegalovirus exposure and HLA in healthy donors. Both 60 Vbeta primers and 13 Jbeta primers went into the PCR. Some clones are missing from TCRdb's copy, which holds only in-frame ones; the method was immunoSEQ multiplex PCR. The sample lists some 100,000 clones, 76% occurring once. Material: PBMCs. These receptors were collected from a woman aged 50 to 65 in good health and CMV-seropositive.

The chain is built from TRBV19 and TRBJ1-4, with D possibly being TRBD1 (5 bases). The CDR3 has 15 amino acids. The germline V gene encodes CDR1 LNHDA and CDR2 SQIVND (reference sequence). Deletions cut 6 bases from V and 5 bases from J, with 16 bases between. CDR3 protein: CASRPSDNPNEKLFF. The CDR3 DNA sequence: TGTGCCAGTAGACCGTCGGACAACCCGAATGAAAAACTGTTTTTT.

The chain combines TRBV7-2 with TRBJ2-5, with TRBD2 matching 9 bases. The CDR3 totals 19 residues. With V trimmed by 4 bases and J by 4 bases, 19 bases remained unmatched. Per the germline V gene, CDR1 is SGHTA and CDR2 is FQGNSA. The CDR3 loop is CASSSAEGAGGGGSETQYF. The CDR3, as DNA: TGTGCCAGCAGCTCAGCCGAAGGGGCGGGAGGGGGGGGTTCAGAGACCCAGTACTTC.

The rearrangement uses TRBV27 and TRBJ1-1; D is uncertain. CDR1 MNHEY and CDR2 SMNVEV come from the germline V gene (reference sequence). There are 13 residues in the CDR3. V was clipped by 4 bases and J by 5 bases, with 11 bases between them. Here the CDR3 reads CASSSGPPTEAFF. For the CDR3, the DNA is TGTGCCAGCAGTTCAGGCCCCCCGACTGAAGCTTTCTTT.

The V gene is TRBV11-2, the J gene TRBJ2-5, with 8 bases matching TRBD2. Trimming took 5 bases from V and 2 from J; bases not matched to a gene: 7. The CDR3 has 15 amino acids. Germline V CDR1 and CDR2: SGHAT, FQNNGV. CDR3 in DNA: TGTGCCAGCAGCCCGCGGGGGACTAGACAAGAGACCCAGTACTTC. It yields the protein CASSPRGTRQETQYF.

The rearrangement uses TRBV11-1 and TRBJ2-7; 8 positions agree with TRBD2. The CDR3 length is 14 residues. V dropped 5 bases and J dropped 2; count of bases not matched to a gene: 5. Germline loops: CDR1 SGHAT, CDR2 FQDESV (reference sequence). The CDR3 protein is CASSRGLVAYEQYF. In nucleotides, the CDR3 is TGTGCCAGCAGCAGGGGACTAGTGGCCTACGAGCAGTACTTC. The variable domain in full, completed from reference TRBV11-1 and TRBJ2-7, reads EAEVAQSPRYKITEKSQAVAFWCDPISGHATLYWYRQILGQGPELLVQFQDESVVDDSQLPKDRFSAERLKGVDSTLKIQPAELGDSAMYLCASSRGLVAYEQYFGPGTRLTVT.

The chain employs TRBV2 and TRBJ2-5; D gene unclear. The CDR3 is 11 amino acids. V lost 6 bases, J lost 4 bases, and 6 bases lay in between. From germline, CDR1 is SNHLY and CDR2 FYNNEI. The CDR3 bases are TGTGCCAGCAGGCTAGGAGAGACCCAGTACTTC. Its protein is CASRLGETQYF.

This sequence joins TRBV4-3 and TRBJ2-3; D is unclear. The length of the CDR3 is 14 residues. Deletions cut 5 bases from V and 4 bases from J, with 13 bases between. Germline loops: CDR1 LGHNA, CDR2 YSLEER. For the CDR3, the DNA is TGCGCCAGCAGCTCATTAATTACGGCAGATACGCAGTATTTT. Residues: CASSSLITADTQYF.

This clone is a singleton in its sample. The rearrangement joins TRBV7-6 to TRBJ2-5; 9 bases match TRBD1. The CDR3 length is 17 residues. Germline loops: CDR1 SGHVS, CDR2 FNYEAQ. Trimming cost V 1 base and J 4 bases; bases outside gene matches: 10. CDR3 region: CASSLVKRTGAGETQYF. Here the CDR3 DNA reads TGTGCCAGCAGCTTAGTGAAACGGACAGGGGCGGGAGAGACCCAGTACTTC.

The chain links TRBV2 to TRBJ2-5, with D hard to call. The CDR3 length is 13 residues. Germline V CDR1 and CDR2: SNHLY, FYNNEI. Trimming left V 1 base short and J 5 bases short, with 8 bases between. CDR3: CASSEEQKETQYF. The DNA of the CDR3 is TGTGCCAGCAGTGAAGAACAGAAGGAGACCCAGTACTTC.

The J gene is TRBJ2-4, the V gene TRBV10-2; a possible D gene is TRBD2 (5 bases). The CDR3 loop spans 15 amino acids. Trimming left V 4 bases short and J 0 bases short, with 10 bases between. Per the germline V gene, CDR1 is WSHSY and CDR2 is SAAADI. CDR3 in amino acids: CASSGGGLAKNIQYF. CDR3 DNA: TGCGCCAGCAGTGGAGGAGGACTAGCCAAAAACATTCAGTACTTC.

V and J are TRBV29-1 and TRBJ2-3; 8 bases align to TRBD2. The ends lost 7 bases at V and 3 bases at J; junction bases unmatched: 9. CDR1 SQVTM and CDR2 ANQGSEA come from the germline V gene. The CDR3 spans 14 residues. The CDR3 nucleotides read TGCAGCGCGGGGGGACTAGGGGATACAGATACGCAGTATTTT. This encodes CSAGGLGDTDTQYF.

The chain couples TRBV11-3 to TRBJ2-7; weak D call: TRBD1 (6 bases). Germline V CDR1 and CDR2: SGHNT, YENEEA. The CDR3 contains 14 residues. V lost 5 bases and J 0 bases, leaving 11 bases between the germline ends. The CDR3 reads CASSEAGDSYEQYF. CDR3 nucleotide sequence: TGTGCCAGCAGCGAAGCAGGGGACTCCTACGAGCAGTACTTC.

The chain links TRBV2 to TRBJ2-3, with 7 bases lining up with TRBD1. The CDR3 consists of 15 residues. V lost 6 bases, J lost 0 bases, and 6 bases stayed unmatched. The germline V gene has CDR1 SNHLY and CDR2 FYNNEI. CDR3 coding DNA: TGTGCCAGCAGCCAGGACAGGTTGAGCACAGATACGCAGTATTTT. Its protein product is CASSQDRLSTDTQYF.

This chain links TRBV6-5 with TRBJ2-1; perhaps TRBD2 as D (5 bases). The CDR3 covers 13 residues. Germline CDR1 reads MNHEY; CDR2 reads SVGAGI. Trimming shortened V by 3 bases and J by 7 bases, and 10 bases separated the two germline ends. CDR3 in DNA: TGTGCCAGCAGTTATCAGGAGGCTAATGAGCAGTTCTTC. It yields the protein CASSYQEANEQFF.

The chain links TRBV5-1 to TRBJ2-6, with 8 bases fitting TRBD1. CDR3 length equals 17 residues. CDR1 is SGHRS and CDR2 is YFSETQ in the germline V gene. V was pared by 1 base and J by 6 bases, with 9 bases of the junction left unmatched. This CDR3 reads CASSLPQGGSVANVLTF. CDR3 sequence (DNA): TGCGCCAGCAGCTTGCCACAGGGGGGCTCAGTGGCCAACGTCCTGACTTTC.

This clone was observed a few times. The gene calls are TRBV7-2 and TRBJ2-3; D is possibly TRBD2 (6 bases). V was clipped by 7 bases and J by 0 bases, with 11 bases between them. This CDR3 contains 14 residues. The germline CDR1 and CDR2 sequences are SGHTA and FQGNSA. The CDR3 sequence: CASIRAGSTDTQYF. The CDR3 DNA reads TGTGCCAGCATACGGGCGGGGAGCACAGATACGCAGTATTTT.

The rearrangement links TRBV2 to TRBJ2-7, with D maybe TRBD2 (5 bases). The CDR3 is 11 amino acids. Trimming left V 6 bases short and J 2 bases short, with 5 bases between. The V gene's germline CDR1 is SNHLY and CDR2 FYNNEI. CDR3 protein: CASREAYEQYF. The CDR3 region has the DNA TGTGCCAGCAGGGAGGCCTACGAGCAGTACTTC.

V and J are TRBV19 and TRBJ2-5, with D perhaps TRBD1 (6 bases). The CDR3 covers 16 residues. V lost 3 bases and J 1 base, leaving 15 bases between the germline ends. Germline CDR1 is LNHDA and CDR2 is SQIVND (reference sequence). The CDR3 reads CASSMGTGRSQETQYF. DNA for the CDR3: TGTGCCAGTAGTATGGGCACAGGGCGCTCCCAAGAGACCCAGTACTTC. The full variable domain, in which reference TRBV19 and TRBJ2-5 provide the parts outside the CDR3, is DGGITQSPKYLFRKEGQNVTLSCEQNLNHDAMYWYRQDPGQGLRLIYYSQIVNDFQKGDIAEGYSVSREKKESFPLTVTSAQKNPTAFYLCASSMGTGRSQETQYFGPGTRLLVL.

This sequence joins TRBV4-2 and TRBJ2-7, with D uncertain. The germline V gene encodes CDR1 LGHNA and CDR2 YNFKEQ. This CDR3 is built from 14 residues. The V gene lost 4 bases and the J gene lost 1 base, with 11 bases spanning the gap. The CDR3 loop is CASSRAFPSYEQYF. The CDR3 DNA reads TGTGCCAGCAGCCGAGCCTTTCCTTCCTACGAGCAGTACTTC.

Only one count was recorded for this clone. V usage is TRBV5-1 and J usage is TRBJ2-7; D possibly corresponds to TRBD1 (5 bases). V lost 3 bases and J lost 3, with 28 bases in between. The CDR3 contains 19 residues. Germline V gene lookup returns CDR1 SGHRS and CDR2 YFSETQ. The CDR3 protein is CASSYQWSAVNLGDYEQYF. In DNA, the CDR3 is TGCGCCAGCAGCTACCAATGGTCGGCAGTGAATTTAGGGGACTACGAGCAGTACTTC. The whole variable domain, remainder taken from reference TRBV5-1 and TRBJ2-7, is KAGVTQTPRYLIKTRGQQVTLSCSPISGHRSVSWYQQTPGQGLQFLFEYFSETQRNKGNFPGRFSGRQFSNSRSEMNVSTLELGDSALYLCASSYQWSAVNLGDYEQYFGPGTRLTVT.

The genes are TRBV4-1 and TRBJ2-3; TRBD1 matches 9 bases. CDR3 length: 14 residues. V shed 5 bases, J shed 4 bases, and the junction held 4 bases outside the gene matches. From germline, CDR1 is MGHRA and CDR2 YSYEKL. The CDR3 is CASSGQGSPDTQYF. The CDR3, as DNA: TGCGCCAGCAGCGGACAGGGGAGCCCAGATACGCAGTATTTT.

The chain combines TRBV9 with TRBJ2-2; TRBD1 matches 10 bases. The CDR3 consists of 15 residues. V trimming: 3 bases; J trimming: 4 bases; junction bases outside the gene matches: 3. Germline CDR1 is SGDLS and CDR2 is YYNGEE. DNA of the CDR3: TGTGCCAGCAGCGGGGGGACAGGGGTCACCGGGGAGCTGTTTTTT. Amino acids: CASSGGTGVTGELFF.

The chain is built from TRBV25-1 and TRBJ2-7, with no clear D. The CDR3 is made up of 12 amino acids. V lost 4 bases, J lost 4 bases, and 8 bases lay in between. Germline lookup yields CDR1 MGHDK and CDR2 SYGVNS. The CDR3 sequence: CASSVGWYEQYF. CDR3 bases: TGTGCCAGCAGTGTGGGCTGGTACGAGCAGTACTTC.

The V call is TRBV19, the J call TRBJ1-2, with 7 positions matching TRBD1. Germline V gene lookup returns CDR1 LNHDA and CDR2 SQIVND (reference sequence). Trimming removed 1 base from V and 0 bases from J; junction bases left unmatched: 2. CDR3 length: 15 residues. For the CDR3, the DNA is TGTGCCAGTAGTATAGGGACAGGAGCTAACTATGGCTACACCTTC. Translating gives CASSIGTGANYGYTF.